This entry lists 28 T cell receptor beta chains sequenced from one sample in a study of blood T cell repertoires in COVID-19. Assay used: immunoSEQ multiplex PCR; TCRdb lists only in-frame clones, some missing. The data show over 200,000 clones, roughly 80% seen once. The specimen sequenced was peripheral blood. The receptors here all came from a human donor in a cohort sampled during active COVID-19.

This chain uses TRBV10-3 with TRBJ2-7, with 10 bases aligning to TRBD2. V lost 6 bases and J lost 7; bases outside the gene matches: 9. Germline loops: CDR1 ENHRY, CDR2 SYGVKD. There are 14 residues in the CDR3. The CDR3 spells CAISRLAGSGEQYF. CDR3 sequence (DNA): TGTGCCATCAGCCGACTAGCGGGCTCCGGGGAGCAGTACTTC.

The chain carries TRBV7-3 and TRBJ2-6; TRBD2 agrees at 8 bases. The CDR3 extends over 19 amino acids. Germline loops: CDR1 SGHTA, CDR2 FQGTGA. V shed 0 bases, J shed 1 base, and the junction held 8 bases outside the gene matches. CDR3 nucleotides: TGTGCCAGCAGCTTAACGCCGGGACTAGTAAAGTCTGGGGCCAACGTCCTGACTTTC. This codes for CASSLTPGLVKSGANVLTF.

This clone has a single count. The chain has TRBV15 and TRBJ2-5; TRBD1 matches 11 bases. This CDR3 spans 14 amino acids. Losses at the gene ends were 5 bases for V and 2 bases for J; bases not matched to a gene: 1. Per the germline V gene, CDR1 is LNHNV and CDR2 is YYDKDF (reference sequence). CDR3 amino acids: CATSRDRGQETQYF. CDR3 nucleotides: TGTGCCACCAGCCGGGACAGGGGGCAAGAGACCCAGTACTTC.

This rearrangement joins TRBV27 to TRBJ1-2, with D perhaps matching TRBD1 (5 bases). The CDR3 covers 14 residues. Germline CDR1 and CDR2: MNHEY and SMNVEV (reference sequence). V lost 8 bases and J 2 bases, leaving 15 bases between the germline ends. CDR3 sequence reads: CASRGSPGNYGYTF. The CDR3, as DNA: TGTGCCAGCCGAGGTAGTCCAGGGAACTATGGCTACACCTTC.

The CDR3 DNA sequence: TGCGCCAGCTCCCCCGGGGGGAGGGAGGCGAACACTGAAGCTTTCTTT. Encoded protein: CASSPGGREANTEAFF. The chain carries TRBV10-1 and TRBJ1-1; maybe TRBD1 (5 bases). This CDR3 region has 16 residues. V dropped 8 bases and J dropped 1 base, with 20 bases sitting between them. Germline CDR1 WNHNN, CDR2 SYGVQD (reference sequence).

The chain links TRBV6-4 to TRBJ2-1; 12 bases match TRBD2. Germline CDR1 is MRHNA and CDR2 is SNTAGT. The CDR3 runs to 14 residues. J lost 9 bases, V lost 5 bases, and 5 bases had no gene match. CDR3 sequence reads: CASSRLAGGGEQFF. The CDR3 nucleotides read TGTGCCAGCAGTCGTCTAGCGGGAGGGGGTGAGCAGTTCTTC.

The rearrangement uses TRBV27 and TRBJ2-1, with 12 bases fitting TRBD2. From germline, CDR1 is MNHEY and CDR2 SMNVEV (reference sequence). J was trimmed by 5 bases and V by 6 bases; bases with no gene match: 5. This CDR3 spans 15 amino acids. CDR3 nucleotides: TGTGCCAGCAGACTGAGACTAGCGGGAGACAATGAGCAGTTCTTC. This translates into CASRLRLAGDNEQFF.

J is TRBJ2-7 and V is TRBV6-5; 7 bases are shared with TRBD1. The J segment lost 1 base and the V segment lost 4 bases, leaving 7 bases of the junction unmatched. In germline, CDR1 is MNHEY, CDR2 SVGAGI. The CDR3 spans 15 residues. CDR3 coding DNA: TGTGCCAGCAGTTCCCCGACAGGGTCATCCTACGAGCAGTACTTC. Its protein is CASSSPTGSSYEQYF.

This chain joins TRBV7-9 and TRBJ2-7, with 9 bases identical to TRBD1. CDR1 is SEHNR, CDR2 FQNEAQ, per germline (reference sequence). Losses at the gene ends were 5 bases for V and 5 bases for J; bases not matched to a gene: 10. The CDR3 sequence is 15 residues long. The chain's CDR3 is CASSPLRDRENEQYF. DNA of the CDR3: TGTGCCAGCAGCCCGCTCCGGGACAGGGAAAACGAGCAGTACTTC.

This clone was seen once. The chain carries TRBV9 and TRBJ2-2; TRBD2 matches at 8 bases. This CDR3 has 15 residues. Germline V gene sequence: CDR1 SGDLS, CDR2 YYNGEE. Germline trimming cut 4 bases from V and 7 bases from J; bases unmatched to any gene: 9. CDR3: CASSIGLAPSGELFF. CDR3 nucleotide sequence: TGTGCCAGCAGCATAGGACTAGCCCCAAGCGGGGAGCTGTTTTTT. The full variable domain, in which reference TRBV9 and TRBJ2-2 provide the parts outside the CDR3, is DSGVTQTPKHLITATGQRVTLRCSPRSGDLSVYWYQQSLDQGLQFLIQYYNGEERAKGNILERFSAQQFPDLHSELNLSSLELGDSALYFCASSIGLAPSGELFFGEGSRLTVL.

The chain uses TRBV7-3 and TRBJ2-3; TRBD2 aligns across 10 bases. This CDR3 has 16 amino acids. The germline CDR1 and CDR2 sequences are SGHTA and FQGTGA. The J segment lost 4 bases and the V segment lost 5 bases, leaving 9 bases of the junction unmatched. The CDR3 region has the DNA TGTGCCAGCAGCCTCACTAGCGGGGAGGGGGCAGATACGCAGTATTTT. Residues: CASSLTSGEGADTQYF.

The genes are TRBV5-4 and TRBJ1-1; TRBD1 agrees at 7 bases. The CDR3 totals 15 residues. Germline lookup yields CDR1 SGHNT and CDR2 YYREEE (reference sequence). V was pared by 6 bases and J by 0 bases, with 8 bases of the junction left unmatched. Written as DNA, the CDR3 is TGTGCCAGCAACTTACCGGGACAGATGAACACTGAAGCTTTCTTT. Protein sequence: CASNLPGQMNTEAFF.

The chain recombines TRBV4-3 with TRBJ1-2; 11 bases agree with TRBD1. The CDR3 has 14 amino acids. Per the germline V gene, CDR1 is LGHNA and CDR2 is YSLEER. Trimming cost V 4 bases and J 4 bases; bases outside gene matches: 2. CDR3 nucleotides: TGCGCCAGCAGCCTTGGACAGGGGGCCTATGGCTACACCTTC. Residues: CASSLGQGAYGYTF.

The rearrangement uses TRBV6-5 and TRBJ2-7, with D maybe TRBD1 (6 bases). Per the germline V gene, CDR1 is MNHEY and CDR2 is SVGAGI. The V end was cut by 5 bases, the J end by 5 bases, with 19 bases between. This CDR3 is 15 amino acids long. The CDR3 DNA reads as TGTGCCAGCAGTCCACGACAGGTCTTCCCCGACGAGCAGTACTTC. It yields the protein CASSPRQVFPDEQYF.

The chain is built from TRBV21-1 and TRBJ1-3; the table calls TRBD1, which could not be checked here. TRBV21-1 is reported as a pseudogene. The length of the CDR3 is 17 residues. The CDR3 region is CASSKARHRSSGNTIYF. CDR3 nucleotide sequence: TGTGCCAGCAGCAAAGCTAGGCACAGGAGCTCTGGAAACACCATATATTTT.

This clone appeared many times. This chain uses TRBV7-9 with TRBJ1-2; 9 nucleotides line up with TRBD1. The J segment lost 1 base and the V segment lost 1 base, leaving 1 base of the junction unmatched. The CDR3 runs 15 residues. Looked up from germline, CDR1 is SEHNR and CDR2 is FQNEAQ (reference sequence). For the CDR3, the DNA is TGTGCCAGCAGCTTAGGGACAGGGGATAACTATGGCTACACCTTC. Protein sequence: CASSLGTGDNYGYTF.

The chain recombines TRBV7-3 with TRBJ2-2, with D perhaps matching TRBD2 (5 bases). Germline V gene data show CDR1 as SGHTA and CDR2 as FQGTGA. V dropped 6 bases and J dropped 6 bases, with 8 bases sitting between them. This CDR3 comprises 12 residues. The CDR3 region has the DNA TGTGCCAGCAGAAAGGAGGCCGGGGAGCTGTTTTTT. Protein product: CASRKEAGELFF.

The chain couples TRBV19 to TRBJ2-3, with a tentative D call TRBD1 (5 bases). Germline V lookup: CDR1 LNHDA, CDR2 SQIVND (reference sequence). The CDR3 extends over 15 amino acids. The V end was cut by 3 bases, the J end by 11 bases, with 21 bases between. CDR3 nucleotides: TGTGCCAGTAGTATCCGCCTCATAGACAGTCCGGAGCAGTATTTT. It encodes CASSIRLIDSPEQYF. The full variable domain, rest sourced from reference TRBV19 and TRBJ2-3, is DGGITQSPKYLFRKEGQNVTLSCEQNLNHDAMYWYRQDPGQGLRLIYYSQIVNDFQKGDIAEGYSVSREKKESFPLTVTSAQKNPTAFYLCASSIRLIDSPEQYFGPGTRLTVL.

The chain combines TRBV4-2 with TRBJ2-7; D gene unclear. Germline V gene sequence: CDR1 LGHNA, CDR2 YNFKEQ. The CDR3 consists of 13 residues. Trimming stripped 1 base from V and 3 bases from J, with 7 bases between. Here the CDR3 DNA reads TGTGCCAGCAGCCAAGGGCCCAGCTACGAGCAGTACTTC. Translated, it gives CASSQGPSYEQYF.

The J gene is TRBJ1-2, the V gene TRBV9; 11 positions agree with TRBD1. CDR1 SGDLS and CDR2 YYNGEE come from the germline V gene. With 4 bases clipped from V and 8 bases from J, the junction kept 7 bases outside the gene matches. There are 14 residues in the CDR3. This chain's CDR3 is CASSPSRTGGGYTF. The CDR3, as DNA: TGTGCCAGCAGCCCCTCTCGGACAGGGGGCGGCTACACCTTC.

V usage is TRBV12-3 or TRBV12-4 and J usage is TRBJ2-3; D unclear. V dropped 5 bases and J dropped 5 bases, with 5 bases sitting between them. This CDR3 is 11 amino acids long. DNA of the CDR3: TGTGCCAGCAGTATCGGAGATACGCAGTATTTT. It yields the protein CASSIGDTQYF.

This rearrangement joins TRBV4-3 to TRBJ2-7, with 11 bases fitting TRBD1. CDR1 LGHNA and CDR2 YSLEER come from the germline V gene. V gave up 5 bases and J gave up 3 bases; unmatched junction bases: 6. CDR3 size: 15 residues. The DNA for the CDR3 is TGCGCCAGCAGCTCCCACGGGACAGGGGGCTACGAGCAGTACTTC. Protein: CASSSHGTGGYEQYF.

This clone came up a few times. The chain couples TRBV7-9 to TRBJ1-6; TRBD1 might be the D (5 bases). The CDR3 length is 16 residues. Germline CDR1 and CDR2: SEHNR and FQNEAQ (reference sequence). Trimming pared 0 bases from V and 7 bases from J, leaving 13 bases between. CDR3 sequence (DNA): TGTGCCAGCAGCTTAGCAGGGGCAGGAGCGAATTCACCCCTCCACTTT. Translating gives CASSLAGAGANSPLHF.

CDR3 nucleotides: TGTGCCAGCAGCTTTGACTTGGGACAGGGAGTTTACGAGCAGTACTTC. Protein product: CASSFDLGQGVYEQYF. This chain connects TRBV7-2 to TRBJ2-7; 9 bases are shared with TRBD1. CDR3 length: 16 residues. CDR1 and CDR2 (germline): SGHTA, FQGNSA. V shed 3 bases, J shed 4 bases, and the junction held 10 bases outside the gene matches. The whole variable domain, remainder taken from reference TRBV7-2 and TRBJ2-7, is GAGVSQSPSNKVTEKGKDVELRCDPISGHTALYWYRQSLGQGLEFLIYFQGNSAPDKSGLPSDRFSAERTGGSVSTLTIQRTQQEDSAVYLCASSFDLGQGVYEQYFGPGTRLTVT.

The rearrangement uses TRBV5-1 and TRBJ2-7; 9 bases map to TRBD1. Losses at the gene ends were 2 bases for V and 6 bases for J; bases not matched to a gene: 9. The CDR3 runs to 15 residues. Germline V gene data show CDR1 as SGHRS and CDR2 as YFSETQ. CDR3 sequence (DNA): TGCGCCAGCAGCTTCATCGCAGGGACAGGGATCGAGCAGTACTTC. Translating it yields CASSFIAGTGIEQYF.

This sequence joins TRBV4-2 and TRBJ2-1; D not certain. V was pared by 2 bases and J by 3 bases, with 14 bases between. Germline V lookup: CDR1 LGHNA, CDR2 YNFKEQ. This CDR3 is built from 16 residues. The CDR3 protein is CASSQRGSEVYNEQFF. DNA for the CDR3: TGTGCCAGCAGCCAACGCGGCTCGGAAGTCTACAATGAGCAGTTCTTC.

This sequence joins TRBV19 and TRBJ2-1, with D maybe TRBD2 (5 bases). Trimming cost V 2 bases and J 5 bases, with 13 bases left between them. This CDR3 is built from 15 residues. Per germline, CDR1 LNHDA and CDR2 SQIVND (reference sequence). CDR3: CASSIIAGINNEQFF. The CDR3 DNA reads as TGTGCCAGTAGTATAATTGCCGGGATTAACAATGAGCAGTTCTTC.

This chain connects TRBV5-1 to TRBJ2-1; D remains unclear. Trimming stripped 0 bases from V and 5 bases from J, with 9 bases between. CDR3 length: 14 residues. Germline V gene lookup returns CDR1 SGHRS and CDR2 YFSETQ. CDR3 bases: TGCGCCAGCAGCTTGGCTGGCCTCAACAATGAGCAGTTCTTC. Translation: CASSLAGLNNEQFF.